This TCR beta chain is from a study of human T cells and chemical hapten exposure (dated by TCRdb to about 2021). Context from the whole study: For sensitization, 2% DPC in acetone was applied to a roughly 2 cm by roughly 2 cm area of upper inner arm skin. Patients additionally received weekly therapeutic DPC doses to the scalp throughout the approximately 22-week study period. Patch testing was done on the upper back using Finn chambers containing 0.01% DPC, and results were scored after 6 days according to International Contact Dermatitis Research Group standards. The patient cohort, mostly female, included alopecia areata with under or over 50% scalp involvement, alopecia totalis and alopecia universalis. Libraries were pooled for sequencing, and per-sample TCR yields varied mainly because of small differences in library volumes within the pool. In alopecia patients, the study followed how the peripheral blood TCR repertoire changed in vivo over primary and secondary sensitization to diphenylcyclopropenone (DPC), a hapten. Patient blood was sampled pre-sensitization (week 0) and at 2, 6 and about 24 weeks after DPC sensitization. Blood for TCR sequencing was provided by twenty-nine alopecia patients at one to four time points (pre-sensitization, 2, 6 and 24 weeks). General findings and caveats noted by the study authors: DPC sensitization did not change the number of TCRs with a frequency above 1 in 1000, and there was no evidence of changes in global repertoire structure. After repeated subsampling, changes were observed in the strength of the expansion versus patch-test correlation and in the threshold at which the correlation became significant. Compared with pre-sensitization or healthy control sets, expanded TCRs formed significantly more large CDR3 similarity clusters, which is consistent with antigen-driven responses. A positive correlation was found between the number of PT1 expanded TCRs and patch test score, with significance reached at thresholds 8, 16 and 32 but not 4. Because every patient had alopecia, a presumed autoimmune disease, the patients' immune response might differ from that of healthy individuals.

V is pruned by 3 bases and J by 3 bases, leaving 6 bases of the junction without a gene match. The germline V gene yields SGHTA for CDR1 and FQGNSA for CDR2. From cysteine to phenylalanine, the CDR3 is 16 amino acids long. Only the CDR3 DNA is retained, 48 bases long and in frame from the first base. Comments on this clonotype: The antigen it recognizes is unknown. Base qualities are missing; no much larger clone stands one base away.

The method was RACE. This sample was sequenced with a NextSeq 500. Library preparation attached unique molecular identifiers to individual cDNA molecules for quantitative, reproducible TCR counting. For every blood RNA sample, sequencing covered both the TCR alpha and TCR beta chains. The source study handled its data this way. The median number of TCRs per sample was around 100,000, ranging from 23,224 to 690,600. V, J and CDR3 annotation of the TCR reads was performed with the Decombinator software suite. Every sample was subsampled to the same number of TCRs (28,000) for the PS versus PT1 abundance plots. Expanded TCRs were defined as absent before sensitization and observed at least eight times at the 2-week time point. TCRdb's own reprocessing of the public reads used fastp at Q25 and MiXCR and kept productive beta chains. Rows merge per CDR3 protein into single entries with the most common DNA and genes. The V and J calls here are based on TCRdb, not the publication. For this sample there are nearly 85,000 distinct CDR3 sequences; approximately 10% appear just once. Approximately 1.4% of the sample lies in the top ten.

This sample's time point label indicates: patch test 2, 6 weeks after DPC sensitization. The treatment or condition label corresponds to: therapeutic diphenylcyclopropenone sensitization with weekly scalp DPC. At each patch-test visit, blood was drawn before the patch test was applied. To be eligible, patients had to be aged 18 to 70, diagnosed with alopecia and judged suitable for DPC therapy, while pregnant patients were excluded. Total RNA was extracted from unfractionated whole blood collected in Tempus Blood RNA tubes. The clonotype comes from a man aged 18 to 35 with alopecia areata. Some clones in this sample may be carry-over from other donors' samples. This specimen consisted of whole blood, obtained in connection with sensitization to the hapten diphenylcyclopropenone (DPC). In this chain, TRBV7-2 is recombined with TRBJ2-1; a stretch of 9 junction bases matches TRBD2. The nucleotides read TGTGCCAGCAGCTTCATGGCGGGGGGGATCTACAATGAGCAGTTCTTC. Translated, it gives CASSFMAGGIYNEQFF. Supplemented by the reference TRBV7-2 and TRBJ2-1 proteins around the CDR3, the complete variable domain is GAGVSQSPSNKVTEKGKDVELRCDPISGHTALYWYRQSLGQGLEFLIYFQGNSAPDKSGLPSDRFSAERTGGSVSTLTIQRTQQEDSAVYLCASSFMAGGIYNEQFFGPGTRLTVL.